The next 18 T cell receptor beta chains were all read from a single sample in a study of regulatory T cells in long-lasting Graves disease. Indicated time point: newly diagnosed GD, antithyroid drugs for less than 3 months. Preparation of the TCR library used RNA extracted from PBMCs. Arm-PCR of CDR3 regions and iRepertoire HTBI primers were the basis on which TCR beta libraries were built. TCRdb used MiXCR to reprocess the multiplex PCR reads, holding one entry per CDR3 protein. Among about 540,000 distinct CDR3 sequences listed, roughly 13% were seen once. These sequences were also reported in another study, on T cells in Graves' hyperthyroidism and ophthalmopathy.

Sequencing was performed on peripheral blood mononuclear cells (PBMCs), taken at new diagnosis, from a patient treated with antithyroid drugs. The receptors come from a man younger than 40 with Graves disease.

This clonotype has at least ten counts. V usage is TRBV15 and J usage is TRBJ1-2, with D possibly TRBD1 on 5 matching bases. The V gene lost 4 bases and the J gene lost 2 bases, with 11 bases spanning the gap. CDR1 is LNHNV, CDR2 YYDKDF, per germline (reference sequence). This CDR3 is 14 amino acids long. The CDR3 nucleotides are TGTGCCACCAGCAAAGAGACAGCGAACTATGGCTACACCTTC. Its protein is CATSKETANYGYTF.

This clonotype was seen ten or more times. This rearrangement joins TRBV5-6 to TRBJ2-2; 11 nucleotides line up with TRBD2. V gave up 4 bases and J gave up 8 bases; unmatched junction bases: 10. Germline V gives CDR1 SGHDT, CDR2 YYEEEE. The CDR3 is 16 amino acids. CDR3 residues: CASSDGTSGPRGELFF. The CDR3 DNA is TGTGCCAGCAGCGACGGGACTAGCGGCCCGCGGGGGGAGCTGTTTTTT.

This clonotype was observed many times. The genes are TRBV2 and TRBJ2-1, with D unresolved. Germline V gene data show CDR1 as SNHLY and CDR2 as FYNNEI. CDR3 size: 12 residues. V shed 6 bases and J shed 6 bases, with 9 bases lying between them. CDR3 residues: CASSVDSNEQFF. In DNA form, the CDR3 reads TGTGCCAGCAGCGTCGACTCCAATGAGCAGTTCTTC.

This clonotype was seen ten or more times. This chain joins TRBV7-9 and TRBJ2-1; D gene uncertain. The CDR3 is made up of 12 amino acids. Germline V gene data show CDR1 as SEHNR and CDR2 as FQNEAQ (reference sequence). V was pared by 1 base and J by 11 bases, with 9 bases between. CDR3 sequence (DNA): TGTGCCAGCAGCTTAGAGGCAGACAAGCAGTTCTTC. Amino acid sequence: CASSLEADKQFF. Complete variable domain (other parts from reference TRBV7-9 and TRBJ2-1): DTGVSQNPRHKITKRGQNVTFRCDPISEHNRLYWYRQTLGQGPEFLTYFQNEAQLEKSRLLSDRFSAERPKGSFSTLEIQRTEQGDSAMYLCASSLEADKQFFGPGTRLTVL.

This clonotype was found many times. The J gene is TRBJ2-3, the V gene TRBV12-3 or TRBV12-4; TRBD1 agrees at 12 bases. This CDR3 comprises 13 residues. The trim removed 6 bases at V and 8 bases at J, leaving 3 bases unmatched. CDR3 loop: CASSRDRGRTQYF. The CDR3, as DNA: TGTGCCAGCAGCAGGGACAGGGGGCGTACGCAGTATTTT.

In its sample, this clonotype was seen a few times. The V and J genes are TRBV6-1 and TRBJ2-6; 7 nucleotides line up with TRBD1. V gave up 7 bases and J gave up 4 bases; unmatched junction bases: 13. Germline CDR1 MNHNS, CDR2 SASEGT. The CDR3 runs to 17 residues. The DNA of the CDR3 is TGTGCCAGCACCCTGACTACAGGGGAATCCGGGGCCAACGTCCTGACTTTC. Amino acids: CASTLTTGESGANVLTF.

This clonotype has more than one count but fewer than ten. CDR3 bases: TGTGCCAGCAAAAAGGACAGTCGGGACACTGAAGCTTTCTTT. It is translated as CASKKDSRDTEAFF. The genes are TRBV6-1 and TRBJ1-1; TRBD1 might be the D (6 bases). The CDR3 extends over 14 amino acids. Germline V lookup: CDR1 MNHNS, CDR2 SASEGT. V lost 7 bases and J lost 3, with 15 bases in between.

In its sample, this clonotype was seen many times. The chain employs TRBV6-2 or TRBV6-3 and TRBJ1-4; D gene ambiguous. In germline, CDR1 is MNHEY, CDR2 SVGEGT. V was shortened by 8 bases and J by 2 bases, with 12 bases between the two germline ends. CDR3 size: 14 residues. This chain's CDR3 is CASERGRTNEKLFF. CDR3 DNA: TGTGCCAGCGAGCGAGGACGGACTAATGAAAAACTGTTTTTT.

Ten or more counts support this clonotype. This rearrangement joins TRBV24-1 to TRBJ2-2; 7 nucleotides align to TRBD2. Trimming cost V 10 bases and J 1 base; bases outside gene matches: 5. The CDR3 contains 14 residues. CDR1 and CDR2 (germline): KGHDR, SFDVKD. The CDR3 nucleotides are TGTGCCACGGGGGGGTCCAAGAACACCGGGGAGCTGTTTTTT. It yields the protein CATGGSKNTGELFF.

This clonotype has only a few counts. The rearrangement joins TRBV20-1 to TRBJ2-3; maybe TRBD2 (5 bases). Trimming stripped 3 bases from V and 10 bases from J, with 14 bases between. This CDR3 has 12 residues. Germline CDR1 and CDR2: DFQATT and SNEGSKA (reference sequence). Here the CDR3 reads CSARGVPLAQYF. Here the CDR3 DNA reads TGCAGTGCTAGGGGAGTCCCCCTGGCGCAGTATTTT.

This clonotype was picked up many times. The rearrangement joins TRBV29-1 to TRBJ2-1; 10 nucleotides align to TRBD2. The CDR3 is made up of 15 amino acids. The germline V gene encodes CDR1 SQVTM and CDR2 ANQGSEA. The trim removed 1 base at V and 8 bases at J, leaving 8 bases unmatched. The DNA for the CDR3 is TGCAGCGTTGAAGGTTCCAGCGGGAGGGCCTATGAGCAGTTCTTC. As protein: CSVEGSSGRAYEQFF.

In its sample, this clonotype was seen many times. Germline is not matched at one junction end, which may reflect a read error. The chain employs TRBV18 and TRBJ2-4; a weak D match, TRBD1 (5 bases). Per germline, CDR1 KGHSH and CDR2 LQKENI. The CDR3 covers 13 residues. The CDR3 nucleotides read TGTGCCAGCTCACCACAGAAGGTGGGGCAACGATGCTTC. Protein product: CASSPQKVGQRCF.

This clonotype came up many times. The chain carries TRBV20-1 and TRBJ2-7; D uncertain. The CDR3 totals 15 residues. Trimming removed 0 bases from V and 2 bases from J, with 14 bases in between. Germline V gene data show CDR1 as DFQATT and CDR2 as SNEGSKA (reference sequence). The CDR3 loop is CSARDMHRGAYEQYF. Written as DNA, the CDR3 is TGCAGTGCTAGAGATATGCACAGAGGAGCCTACGAGCAGTACTTC.

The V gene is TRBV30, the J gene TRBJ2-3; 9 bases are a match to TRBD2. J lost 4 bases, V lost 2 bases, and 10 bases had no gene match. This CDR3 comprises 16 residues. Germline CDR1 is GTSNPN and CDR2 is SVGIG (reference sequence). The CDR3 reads CAWSSGGGRAADTQYF. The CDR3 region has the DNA TGTGCCTGGAGTAGCGGGGGCGGGAGGGCCGCAGATACGCAGTATTTT.

The CDR3 region has the DNA TGTGCCAGTAGTATACTTTCGGGGAACACTGAAGCTTTCTTT. Translation: CASSILSGNTEAFF. The chain links TRBV19 to TRBJ1-1; D unresolved. The CDR3 is made up of 14 amino acids. V dropped 2 bases and J dropped 1 base, with 8 bases sitting between them. Germline CDR1 is LNHDA and CDR2 is SQIVND (reference sequence). The whole variable domain, filled in from reference TRBV19 and TRBJ1-1, reads DGGITQSPKYLFRKEGQNVTLSCEQNLNHDAMYWYRQDPGQGLRLIYYSQIVNDFQKGDIAEGYSVSREKKESFPLTVTSAQKNPTAFYLCASSILSGNTEAFFGQGTRLTVV.

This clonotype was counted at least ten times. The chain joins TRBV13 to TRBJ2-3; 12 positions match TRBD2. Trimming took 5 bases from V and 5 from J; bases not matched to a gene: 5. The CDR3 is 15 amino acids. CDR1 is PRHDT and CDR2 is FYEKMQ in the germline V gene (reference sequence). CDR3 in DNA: TGTGCCAGCAGCCCCAGGGGACTAGCGGGAGATACGCAGTATTTT. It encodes CASSPRGLAGDTQYF. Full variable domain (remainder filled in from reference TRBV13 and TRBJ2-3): AAGVIQSPRHLIKEKRETATLKCYPIPRHDTVYWYQQGPGQDPQFLISFYEKMQSDKGSIPDRFSAQQFSDYHSELNMSSLELGDSALYFCASSPRGLAGDTQYFGPGTRLTVL.

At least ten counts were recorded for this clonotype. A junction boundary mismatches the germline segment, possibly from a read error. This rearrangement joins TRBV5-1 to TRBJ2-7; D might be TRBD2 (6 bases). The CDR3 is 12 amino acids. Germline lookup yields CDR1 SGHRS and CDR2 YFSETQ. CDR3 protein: CASSLSGGEQYF. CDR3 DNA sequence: TGTGCCAGCAGTTTGTCCGGAGGGGAGCAGTACTTC.

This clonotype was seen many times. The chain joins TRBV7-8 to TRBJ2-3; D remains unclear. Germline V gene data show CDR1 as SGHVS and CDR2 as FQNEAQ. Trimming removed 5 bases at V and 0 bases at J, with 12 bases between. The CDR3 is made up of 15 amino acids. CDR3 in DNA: TGTGCCAGCAGCCCCAGGCGCCTTAGCACAGATACGCAGTATTTT. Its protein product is CASSPRRLSTDTQYF.